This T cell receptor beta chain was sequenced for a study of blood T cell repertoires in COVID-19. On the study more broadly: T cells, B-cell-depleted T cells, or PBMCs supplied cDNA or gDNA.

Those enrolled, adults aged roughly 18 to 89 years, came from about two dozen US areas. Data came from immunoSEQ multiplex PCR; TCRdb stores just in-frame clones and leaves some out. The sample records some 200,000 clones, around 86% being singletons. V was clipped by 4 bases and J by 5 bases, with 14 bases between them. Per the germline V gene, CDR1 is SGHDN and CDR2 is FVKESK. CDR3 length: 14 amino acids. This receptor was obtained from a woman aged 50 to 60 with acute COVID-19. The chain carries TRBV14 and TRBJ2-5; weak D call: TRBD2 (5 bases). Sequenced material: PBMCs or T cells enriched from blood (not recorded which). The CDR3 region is CASSPTRVGETQYF. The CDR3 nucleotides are TGTGCCAGCAGCCCAACTAGGGTCGGGGAGACCCAGTACTTC.